This T cell receptor (beta chain) was sequenced for a study of STAT5B mutations in CD4+ large granular lymphocyte leukemia. Study findings and constraints: Patient CD4-sorted repertoires looked more clonal than healthy CD4+ repertoires, even without putative leukemic clones. TRBV06-family usage was enriched in top patient clones (8/27) versus controls (2/35). Approximately 25% of private leukemic clonotypes occurred rarely in other patients' non-leukemic repertoires.

Per germline, CDR1 SGHTA and CDR2 FQGNSA. This CDR3 spans 13 amino acids. The ends lost 5 bases at V and 3 bases at J; junction bases unmatched: 3. Repertoires were generated with immunoSEQ multiplex PCR, while TCRdb's copy carries only in-frame clones and drops some. The repertoire holds nearly 35,000 clones, with around 63% as singletons. In regard to this clone: The antigen is not known.

Controls came from buffy coats of healthy blood donors. The source material was CD4+ T cells from blood buffy coats. This chain joins TRBV7-2 and TRBJ2-7; 8 bases align to TRBD2. The receptor comes from a human donor in good health. The CDR3 sequence: CASSPGTSYEQYF. CDR3 DNA sequence: TGTGCCAGCAGCCCAGGGACTAGCTACGAGCAGTACTTC.